This T cell receptor beta chain was sequenced in a study of T cells after somatic rescue of genetic block. The ends lost 4 bases at V and 0 bases at J; junction bases unmatched: 12. In germline, CDR1 is SGHAT, CDR2 FQNNGV. The CDR3 covers 19 residues. Assay: immunoSEQ multiplex PCR; the TCRdb copy retains only in-frame clones and omits some. The data show approximately 70,000 clones, with roughly 93% seen just once and roughly 2.9% held by the top ten. Sequencing input: peripheral blood mononuclear cells (PBMCs). This clonotype originated in a man under 40. The chain combines TRBV11-2 with TRBJ1-6; 7 bases align to TRBD1. The CDR3 reads CASSSAPPRGASYNSPLHF. The CDR3 nucleotides read TGTGCCAGCAGCTCAGCCCCCCCCAGGGGGGCCTCCTATAATTCACCCCTCCACTTT.